Listed here is a single T cell receptor beta chain. It lacks a known antigen. Qualities for individual bases were not recorded, and no much larger clone is one base off. The cysteine opens and the phenylalanine closes a CDR3 of 12 amino acids. Just the 36-base CDR3 DNA is kept, in frame starting at base 1. Trimming takes 8 bases from V and 7 bases from J, and the germline ends sit 12 bases apart. CDR1 and CDR2 (SGHTA, FQGNSA) derive from the germline V gene. The healthy controls were around 35 blood donors, and the buffy coats of these donors were supplied by the Finnish Red Cross blood service. All TCR-sequenced material derived from peripheral blood: patient blood samples and healthy donor buffy coats. Ficoll-Hypaque gradient centrifugation was used to isolate peripheral blood mononuclear cells. CD4+ cells were purified magnetically from the buffy coats of healthy controls. Genomic DNA was extracted with the Gentra Puregene Cell and Tissue kit and quantified on a Qubit 2.0 fluorometer.

This sample is part of a study of STAT5B mutations in CD4+ large granular lymphocyte leukemia (dated by TCRdb to between 2021 and 2024). Broadly, across the study: Among the healthy controls, the CDR3 'QG' motif was associated with a particular HLA allele. The study compared the TCRbeta repertoires of patients with CD4+ T-cell large granular lymphocyte leukemia against the TCRbeta repertoires of healthy blood donors. Flow cytometry on FACSCanto II or FACSVerse confirmed that purified fractions exceeded 95% purity among lymphocytes. General conclusions and limits of the study: The data were not HLA-matched, and the higher clonality in CD4+ T-LGLL than in CD8+ T-LGLL could be due to the relatively small sample size. Enrichment of TRBV06-family usage was observed among the top patient clones (8/27) relative to healthy controls (2/35). CD4-sorted patient repertoires appeared more clonal than healthy CD4+ repertoires, and this difference persisted after removing the putative leukemic clones. Each patient's main leukemic clonotypes were private, but approximately 23% of these clonotypes showed up at low frequency in the non-leukemic repertoires of other patients.

TCRbeta rearrangements were sequenced from genomic DNA using the immunoSEQ assay at survey resolution. As for the authors' bioinformatics: In the TCR sequencing data, the lowest productive clonotype frequency that could be detected was 2.59 x 10-5. Analyses included only productive TCRbeta rearrangements, meaning complete and in-frame sequences. Simpson clonality, calculated in the immunoSEQ Analyzer version 3.0, was used as the measure of sample clonality. Clones were binned by frequency as very rare, small, medium, large (1-20%) or hyperexpanded (>20%). Generation probabilities were estimated with OLGA 1.2.3, V-gene circos plots were made with VDJtools, specificities were searched in VDJdb, and CDR3 motifs were identified with GLIPH. Drawn from immuneACCESS, this table holds only the in-frame rearrangements with V and J called that TCRdb kept. Clones are partly lost; checked studies trace under half to an unresolved V gene and leave the rest unexplained. D and trimming come from the DNA, and the V and J calls and clone size come from that table. The sample data list 35,000 or so clones, and roughly 71% of these were observed just once. The leading ten clones occupy less than 3% of the sample.

Sequenced sample: CD4+ T cells from blood buffy coats. This sequence originates from a human donor in good health. The chain is assembled from TRBV7-2 and TRBJ1-5; matching of 6 bases hints at TRBD1 as the D gene. The CDR3 has the sequence CASEGRGQPQHF. The DNA sequence follows: TGTGCCAGCGAGGGGAGGGGGCAGCCCCAGCATTTT.